This T cell receptor beta chain emerged from a study of blood T cells in healthy people across ages. Overall study results and limits: Any changes in expanded clonotypes were possibly confounded, as donor CMV status remained unknown.

Primed by a sample-barcoded 5' primer and a J-beta primer mix, a second PCR proceeded for about 6 to 12 cycles. One entry per CDR3 protein results from TCRdb running MiXCR on the 5' RACE reads. The sample has 850,000 or so distinct CDR3 sequences, 29% seen once. This clonotype turned up a few times. The antigen remains undetermined. Peripheral blood, roughly 9.1 milliliters per donor, was collected. Total RNA, at least 5 micrograms per sample, came from PBMCs. The length of the CDR3 is 17 residues. The germline V gene encodes CDR1 MNHNS and CDR2 SASEGT. The junction had 13 bases not matched to a gene; V was cut back by 10 bases and J by 2 bases.

V and J are TRBV6-1 and TRBJ2-6; 8 bases are a match to TRBD1. Sequencing used blood. The receptor comes from a woman of 80 years or more in good health. The DNA of the CDR3 is TGTGCCAACACCTACGCTAAACAGGGGGCTGGGGCCAACGTCCTGACTTTC. Translation gives CANTYAKQGAGANVLTF.